These T cell receptor beta chains were read from a single sample in a study of blood T cell repertoires in COVID-19. The method was immunoSEQ multiplex PCR; TCRdb's version includes in-frame clones alone and lacks a portion of them. The sample lists 55,000 to 65,000 clones, about 85% occurring once. The sample comprised peripheral blood. These receptors originate from a woman over 75 with acute or convalescent COVID-19. The CDR3 runs from the conserved cysteine through the conserved F or W. The D gene is left open where the match is weak. Some rows have no size entry. The others give once, few or many, or a class for an expanded clone.

abundance,d_gene,j_gene,v_gene,CDR3nt,CDR3aa
NA,TRBD1,TRBJ1-1,TRBV7-3,TGTGCCAGCAGCCTCAACAGGGGGCTGAACACTGAAGCTTTCTTT,CASSLNRGLNTEAFF
NA,TRBD2,TRBJ2-1,TRBV7-8,TGTGCCAGCAGCACCCTAGCGGGGGCCCTTAATGAGCAGTTCTTC,CASSTLAGALNEQFF
NA,NA,TRBJ1-5,TRBV4-1,TGCGCCAGCAGCCAAGGGGAACAGGGCAATCAGCCCCAGCATTTT,CASSQGEQGNQPQHF
few,NA,TRBJ1-4,TRBV11-2,TGTGCCAGCAGCTTAGGGACGCCTGGAGGCGAAAAACTGTTTTTT,CASSLGTPGGEKLFF
NA,TRBD2,TRBJ2-3,TRBV6-2/TRBV6-3,TGTGCCAGCAGTTACTCGGGCGGGACTAGACCCAGGGCCACGCAGTATTTT,CASSYSGGTRPRATQYF
NA,NA,TRBJ2-4,TRBV7-2,TGTGCCAGCAGCCCGGGGGGCGGAGCCAAAAACATTCAGTACTTC,CASSPGGGAKNIQYF
NA,TRBD2,TRBJ2-7,TRBV6-5,TGTGCCAGCAGTCAGCTAGCGGGGGCCTACGAGCAGTACTTC,CASSQLAGAYEQYF
NA,TRBD2,TRBJ2-1,TRBV29-1,TGCAGCGTTGAAACTAGCGGAGCGAGCTCCTACAATGAGCAGTTCTTC,CSVETSGASSYNEQFF
few,NA,TRBJ2-7,TRBV6-5,TGTGCCAGCCGGCGGGGTACCCACGAGCAGTACTTC,CASRRGTHEQYF
NA,NA,TRBJ2-3,TRBV29-1,TGCAGCGTTACAGGGTCAGTGACAGATACGCAGTATTTT,CSVTGSVTDTQYF
NA,TRBD1,TRBJ2-2,TRBV6-5,TGTGCCAGCAGGGCCGGGACAGCTAACACCGGGGAGCTGTTTTTT,CASRAGTANTGELFF
NA,NA,TRBJ2-7,TRBV7-9,TGTGCCAGCAGCTCGACTAGTAGCCCTTCCGAGCAGTACTTC,CASSSTSSPSEQYF
NA,NA,TRBJ1-2,TRBV19,TGTGCCAGTAGTATAGATCCAGGGGCTGACTATGGCTACACCTTC,CASSIDPGADYGYTF
NA,NA,TRBJ1-1,TRBV5-1,TGCGCCAGCAGTTCTTTCCAGGGAGGCACTGAAGCTTTCTTT,CASSSFQGGTEAFF
NA,TRBD1,TRBJ2-3,TRBV5-6,TGTGCCAGCAGCTTTACCGGACAGGGTGCAGATACGCAGTATTTT,CASSFTGQGADTQYF
NA,TRBD2,TRBJ2-2,TRBV7-2,TGTGCCAGCAGCGCAAGACTAGCGGGGGCGGTCACCGGGGAGCTGTTTTTT,CASSARLAGAVTGELFF
once,NA,TRBJ1-5,TRBV30,TGTGCCTGGAGTGTTGAGGTAAATCAGCCCCAGCATTTT,CAWSVEVNQPQHF
NA,TRBD1,TRBJ2-1,TRBV27,TGTGCCAGCAGTACCAGGGGGCGCTACAATGAGCAGTTCTTC,CASSTRGRYNEQFF
once,NA,TRBJ2-3,TRBV5-1,TGCGCCAGCAGGCAGACTAGTATAGATACGCAGTATTTT,CASRQTSIDTQYF
NA,NA,TRBJ1-1,TRBV19,TGTGCCAGTAGCATTGTAGGGGGTGAAGCTTTCTTT,CASSIVGGEAFF
NA,NA,TRBJ2-7,TRBV6-4,TGTGCCAGCTTCGAAGGAGGGTTTCGGGAGCAGTACTTC,CASFEGGFREQYF
few,NA,TRBJ2-2,TRBV21-1,TGTGCCAGCAGCAAAGAACACACTAGCGGGACCACCGGGGAGCTGTTTTTT,CASSKEHTSGTTGELFF
few,NA,TRBJ1-1,TRBV3-1/TRBV3-2,TGTGCCAGCAGCCGTCGACAGACGAACACTGAAGCTTTCTTT,CASSRRQTNTEAFF
NA,TRBD1,TRBJ1-5,TRBV5-8,TGTGCCAGCAGTTTAGGACAGGGAATGTCGGGCAATCAGCCCCAGCATTTT,CASSLGQGMSGNQPQHF
NA,TRBD1,TRBJ1-6,TRBV15,TGTGCCACCAGCAGAGACCAGGGGGCTTCACCCCTCCACTTT,CATSRDQGASPLHF
NA,TRBD1,TRBJ1-1,TRBV5-4,TGTGCCAGCAGCAAGGGGACAGGGGAGCCCACTGAAGCTTTCTTT,CASSKGTGEPTEAFF
NA,NA,TRBJ1-6,TRBV27,TGTGCCAGCAGTTCTCTTCGGGGGGATAATTCACCCCTCCACTTT,CASSSLRGDNSPLHF
NA,NA,TRBJ1-6,TRBV19,TGTGCCAGTAGTATGGGCAGGCCCCTGAGCTCCTATAATTCACCCCTCCACTTT,CASSMGRPLSSYNSPLHF
NA,NA,TRBJ1-2,TRBV12-5,TGTGCTAGTGGTTTGGTACGGCAGGGACTCACCTTC,CASGLVRQGLTF
NA,TRBD1,TRBJ2-7,TRBV7-9,TGTGCCAGCGCTGGGGTTGGCAGGGGGTTGAACGAGCAGTACTTC,CASAGVGRGLNEQYF